These T cell receptor beta chains were read from a single sample in a study of blood T cell repertoires in COVID-19. Assay used: immunoSEQ multiplex PCR; TCRdb lists only in-frame clones, some missing. The sample comprises tens of thousands of clones, about 80% of which are singletons, and less than 30% rests with the top ten. Sequences were obtained from peripheral blood. All receptors derive from a man in his 70s with active COVID-19. CDR3s include the opening cysteine and the closing phenylalanine or tryptophan. Fields, in order: CDR3 protein, CDR3 DNA, D gene, V gene, clone size, J gene. D genes are given only for firm matches. Only part of the rows carry a size: once, few, many, or a class if the clone is expanded.

cdr3_aa: CASSLGTPSYNEQFF; cdr3_nt: TGTGCCAGCAGCTTAGGGACTCCCTCCTACAATGAGCAGTTCTTC; d_call: .; v_call: TRBV11-2; clone_size: few; j_call: TRBJ2-1
cdr3_aa: CASLAGQGNEQFF; cdr3_nt: TGTGCCAGCTTAGCGGGGCAGGGGAATGAGCAGTTCTTC; d_call: TRBD2; v_call: TRBV18; clone_size: .; j_call: TRBJ2-1
cdr3_aa: CASSDGGGAEKLFF; cdr3_nt: TGTGCCAGCAGTGATGGGGGGGGCGCGGAAAAACTGTTTTTT; d_call: .; v_call: TRBV2; clone_size: few; j_call: TRBJ1-4
cdr3_aa: CSAGAVAWSDTQYF; cdr3_nt: TGCAGCGCTGGAGCGGTGGCATGGTCAGATACGCAGTATTTT; d_call: .; v_call: TRBV29-1; clone_size: .; j_call: TRBJ2-3
cdr3_aa: CASSLAVRGSTDTQYF; cdr3_nt: TGTGCCAGCAGCTTAGCGGTCAGGGGGAGCACAGATACGCAGTATTTT; d_call: TRBD1; v_call: TRBV7-6; clone_size: few; j_call: TRBJ2-3
cdr3_aa: CASSQDPLRLGRDYEQYF; cdr3_nt: TGCGCCAGCAGCCAAGACCCTTTACGGCTAGGTCGGGACTACGAGCAGTACTTC; d_call: .; v_call: TRBV4-1; clone_size: few; j_call: TRBJ2-7
cdr3_aa: CASSEGGEQPQHF; cdr3_nt: TGTGCCAGCAGTGAGGGGGGTGAGCAGCCCCAGCATTTT; d_call: .; v_call: TRBV2; clone_size: once; j_call: TRBJ1-5
cdr3_aa: CASSGQGVTDTQYF; cdr3_nt: TGTGCCAGCAGTGGGCAGGGGGTAACAGATACGCAGTATTTT; d_call: TRBD1; v_call: TRBV2; clone_size: .; j_call: TRBJ2-3
cdr3_aa: CASSPGESGIQYF; cdr3_nt: TGTGCCAGCAGTCCCGGGGAGTCTGGCATTCAGTACTTC; d_call: .; v_call: TRBV7-3; clone_size: .; j_call: TRBJ2-4
cdr3_aa: CASSHLTGVGADTQYF; cdr3_nt: TGTGCCAGCTCACACCTGACAGGGGTTGGCGCAGATACGCAGTATTTT; d_call: TRBD1; v_call: TRBV18; clone_size: .; j_call: TRBJ2-3
cdr3_aa: CSVEDREQFF; cdr3_nt: TGCAGCGTTGAAGATCGTGAGCAGTTCTTC; d_call: .; v_call: TRBV29-1; clone_size: .; j_call: TRBJ2-1
cdr3_aa: CASSWGQGDTGELFF; cdr3_nt: TGTGCCAGCAGTTGGGGACAGGGTGACACCGGGGAGCTGTTTTTT; d_call: TRBD1; v_call: TRBV6-6; clone_size: .; j_call: TRBJ2-2
cdr3_aa: CASSLVGTAYEQYF; cdr3_nt: TGTGCCAGCAGCTTAGTAGGGACAGCGTACGAGCAGTACTTC; d_call: TRBD1; v_call: TRBV13; clone_size: .; j_call: TRBJ2-7
cdr3_aa: CASSAVGGGTDTQYF; cdr3_nt: TGTGCCAGCAGCGCAGTGGGAGGGGGCACAGATACGCAGTATTTT; d_call: TRBD2; v_call: TRBV11-3; clone_size: .; j_call: TRBJ2-3
cdr3_aa: CASSQAGLAVQETQYF; cdr3_nt: TGTGCCAGCAGCCAAGCGGGGCTAGCGGTACAAGAGACCCAGTACTTC; d_call: TRBD2; v_call: TRBV4-2; clone_size: .; j_call: TRBJ2-5
cdr3_aa: CASSGQQSGNTIYF; cdr3_nt: TGTGCCAGCAGCGGACAACAGTCTGGAAACACCATATATTTT; d_call: .; v_call: TRBV11-2; clone_size: .; j_call: TRBJ1-3
cdr3_aa: CASSLILQGYEQYF; cdr3_nt: TGTGCCAGCAGCTTAATACTACAGGGGTACGAGCAGTACTTC; d_call: TRBD1; v_call: TRBV11-2; clone_size: few; j_call: TRBJ2-7
cdr3_aa: CASSIVRGMGIYEQYF; cdr3_nt: TGTGCCAGTAGTATAGTAAGGGGAATGGGGATCTACGAGCAGTACTTC; d_call: .; v_call: TRBV19; clone_size: .; j_call: TRBJ2-7
cdr3_aa: CASSRVAGDYNEQFF; cdr3_nt: TGTGCCAGTAGTAGGGTAGCGGGGGATTATAATGAGCAGTTCTTC; d_call: TRBD2; v_call: TRBV19; clone_size: few; j_call: TRBJ2-1
cdr3_aa: CASSKGTLNEKLFF; cdr3_nt: TGTGCCAGCTCAAAAGGGACACTAAATGAAAAACTGTTTTTT; d_call: .; v_call: TRBV18; clone_size: .; j_call: TRBJ1-4
cdr3_aa: CASRLTSGTIEGGIQYF; cdr3_nt: TGTGCCAGCAGGCTGACTAGCGGGACGATTGAGGGCGGCATTCAGTACTTC; d_call: TRBD2; v_call: TRBV3-1/TRBV3-2; clone_size: .; j_call: TRBJ2-4
cdr3_aa: CASSMRGNEQFF; cdr3_nt: TGTGCCAGCTCCATGCGGGGAAATGAGCAGTTCTTC; d_call: .; v_call: TRBV11-2; clone_size: .; j_call: TRBJ2-1
cdr3_aa: CASSFVSQRGEQYF; cdr3_nt: TGCGCCAGCAGCTTCGTCTCCCAGCGTGGGGAGCAGTACTTC; d_call: .; v_call: TRBV5-1; clone_size: .; j_call: TRBJ2-7
cdr3_aa: CASSLVVGEDQPQHF; cdr3_nt: TGCGCCAGCAGCTTGGTTGTGGGAGAAGATCAGCCCCAGCATTTT; d_call: .; v_call: TRBV5-1; clone_size: .; j_call: TRBJ1-5
cdr3_aa: CASTQAAGVRVKQYF; cdr3_nt: TGTGCCAGCACCCAGGCCGCGGGGGTGAGGGTTAAGCAGTACTTC; d_call: TRBD2; v_call: TRBV28; clone_size: few; j_call: TRBJ2-7
cdr3_aa: CATGLLNEQYF; cdr3_nt: TGTGCCACGGGTCTACTCAACGAGCAGTACTTC; d_call: .; v_call: TRBV28; clone_size: .; j_call: TRBJ2-7
cdr3_aa: CASSYATADEAFF; cdr3_nt: TGTGCCAGCAGTTACGCGACAGCTGATGAAGCTTTCTTT; d_call: .; v_call: TRBV6-6; clone_size: few; j_call: TRBJ1-1
cdr3_aa: CASSDEGAASYEQYF; cdr3_nt: TGTGCCAGCAGTGATGAGGGAGCGGCGTCCTACGAGCAGTACTTC; d_call: .; v_call: TRBV2; clone_size: .; j_call: TRBJ2-7
cdr3_aa: CASSSTGGYSYEQYF; cdr3_nt: TGCGCCAGCAGCTCGACAGGGGGCTACTCCTACGAGCAGTACTTC; d_call: TRBD1; v_call: TRBV5-1; clone_size: .; j_call: TRBJ2-7
cdr3_aa: CASSLRGRGGGKLFF; cdr3_nt: TGTGCCAGCAGCTTACGGGGCCGGGGAGGAGGAAAACTGTTTTTT; d_call: .; v_call: TRBV13; clone_size: .; j_call: TRBJ1-4
cdr3_aa: CASRRTGGVNSPLHF; cdr3_nt: TGTGCCAGCAGGCGGACAGGGGGCGTGAATTCACCCCTCCACTTT; d_call: TRBD1; v_call: TRBV28; clone_size: once; j_call: TRBJ1-6
cdr3_aa: CASSLVLAGGTSYNEQFF; cdr3_nt: TGTGCCAGCAGCTTAGTACTAGCGGGAGGGACGTCCTACAATGAGCAGTTCTTC; d_call: TRBD2; v_call: TRBV7-8; clone_size: .; j_call: TRBJ2-1
cdr3_aa: CASGMGQGAAQTGELFF; cdr3_nt: TGTGCTAGTGGTATGGGACAGGGGGCGGCCCAGACCGGGGAGCTGTTTTTT; d_call: TRBD1; v_call: TRBV12-5; clone_size: .; j_call: TRBJ2-2
cdr3_aa: CASSLQDTGELFF; cdr3_nt: TGCGCCAGCAGCTTACAGGACACCGGGGAGCTGTTTTTT; d_call: .; v_call: TRBV5-1; clone_size: .; j_call: TRBJ2-2
cdr3_aa: CASSRLAEYNEQFF; cdr3_nt: TGTGCCAGCAGTAGACTAGCGGAATACAATGAGCAGTTCTTC; d_call: TRBD2; v_call: TRBV27; clone_size: .; j_call: TRBJ2-1
cdr3_aa: CASSFGQGAPGELFF; cdr3_nt: TGCGCCAGCAGCTTCGGACAGGGGGCGCCCGGGGAGCTGTTTTTT; d_call: TRBD1; v_call: TRBV5-1; clone_size: .; j_call: TRBJ2-2
cdr3_aa: CSVGQGERTEAFF; cdr3_nt: TGCAGCGTGGGTCAGGGGGAACGCACTGAAGCTTTCTTT; d_call: TRBD1; v_call: TRBV29-1; clone_size: .; j_call: TRBJ1-1
cdr3_aa: CAWSSPSSRGFDTEAFF; cdr3_nt: TGTGCCTGGAGTTCACCCTCCTCAAGGGGTTTCGACACTGAAGCTTTCTTT; d_call: .; v_call: TRBV30; clone_size: .; j_call: TRBJ1-1
cdr3_aa: CASSLGQGAVDTQYF; cdr3_nt: TGCGCCAGCAGCTTGGGACAGGGGGCAGTAGATACGCAGTATTTT; d_call: TRBD1; v_call: TRBV5-1; clone_size: few; j_call: TRBJ2-3
cdr3_aa: CASKGGQGEGTQYF; cdr3_nt: TGTGCCAGCAAAGGGGGACAGGGGGAGGGGACCCAGTACTTC; d_call: TRBD1; v_call: TRBV2; clone_size: .; j_call: TRBJ2-5
cdr3_aa: CASSIAGTRAGEQFF; cdr3_nt: TGTGCCAGTAGTATAGCCGGGACTAGGGCTGGGGAGCAGTTCTTC; d_call: TRBD2; v_call: TRBV19; clone_size: few; j_call: TRBJ2-1
cdr3_aa: CASAIAGRNEQFF; cdr3_nt: TGTGCCAGCGCGATAGCGGGACGGAATGAGCAGTTCTTC; d_call: TRBD2; v_call: TRBV27; clone_size: .; j_call: TRBJ2-1
cdr3_aa: CATSSFGGGHAGDNEQFF; cdr3_nt: TGTGCCACCAGTTCATTTGGGGGCGGCCACGCGGGGGACAATGAGCAGTTCTTC; d_call: .; v_call: TRBV24-1; clone_size: .; j_call: TRBJ2-1
cdr3_aa: CASSGPGTGFGYTF; cdr3_nt: TGTGCCAGCAGCGGTCCCGGGACAGGGTTTGGCTACACCTTC; d_call: TRBD1; v_call: TRBV5-4; clone_size: .; j_call: TRBJ1-2
cdr3_aa: CASSIKTGFKTGELFF; cdr3_nt: TGTGCCAGTAGTATAAAGACAGGGTTCAAGACCGGGGAGCTGTTTTTT; d_call: TRBD1; v_call: TRBV19; clone_size: .; j_call: TRBJ2-2
cdr3_aa: CASSPLAGSGDEQFF; cdr3_nt: TGTGCCAGTAGCCCACTAGCGGGAAGCGGTGATGAGCAGTTCTTC; d_call: TRBD2; v_call: TRBV19; clone_size: .; j_call: TRBJ2-1
cdr3_aa: CASSRQANTEAFF; cdr3_nt: TGTGCCAGCAGTCGACAGGCGAACACTGAAGCTTTCTTT; d_call: .; v_call: TRBV6-5; clone_size: .; j_call: TRBJ1-1
cdr3_aa: CASSRGGMNTEAFF; cdr3_nt: TGTGCCAGTAGTAGAGGGGGCATGAACACTGAAGCTTTCTTT; d_call: TRBD1; v_call: TRBV19; clone_size: once; j_call: TRBJ1-1
cdr3_aa: CASNDRAGDEQYF; cdr3_nt: TGCGCCAGCAACGACCGAGCGGGGGACGAGCAGTACTTC; d_call: TRBD2; v_call: TRBV10-1; clone_size: medium-sized; j_call: TRBJ2-7
cdr3_aa: CASSLSQGARGEQYF; cdr3_nt: TGCGCCAGCAGCTTGTCTCAGGGGGCTAGGGGGGAGCAGTACTTC; d_call: TRBD1; v_call: TRBV5-1; clone_size: .; j_call: TRBJ2-7
cdr3_aa: CASSSAGRTRGDTQYF; cdr3_nt: TGTGCCAGCAGCTCAGCGGGGCGGACTCGGGGGGATACGCAGTATTTT; d_call: TRBD2; v_call: TRBV11-2; clone_size: .; j_call: TRBJ2-3
cdr3_aa: CASSIEEGALNTEAFF; cdr3_nt: TGTGCCAGTAGTATAGAAGAGGGGGCATTGAACACTGAAGCTTTCTTT; d_call: TRBD1; v_call: TRBV19; clone_size: .; j_call: TRBJ1-1
cdr3_aa: CSVSSHNEQFF; cdr3_nt: TGCAGCGTTTCATCCCACAATGAGCAGTTCTTC; d_call: .; v_call: TRBV29-1; clone_size: .; j_call: TRBJ2-1
cdr3_aa: CASSRGFKDTQYF; cdr3_nt: TGCGCCAGCAGCCGGGGGTTCAAGGATACGCAGTATTTT; d_call: .; v_call: TRBV5-1; clone_size: .; j_call: TRBJ2-3
cdr3_aa: CSVGPSGYTDTQYF; cdr3_nt: TGCAGCGTTGGCCCTAGCGGGTACACAGATACGCAGTATTTT; d_call: TRBD2; v_call: TRBV29-1; clone_size: .; j_call: TRBJ2-3
cdr3_aa: CASSLDRQDRNTQYF; cdr3_nt: TGCGCCAGCAGTCTTGACAGGCAGGATCGAAATACGCAGTATTTT; d_call: .; v_call: TRBV10-1; clone_size: .; j_call: TRBJ2-3
cdr3_aa: CASSYASRGARGKLFF; cdr3_nt: TGTGCCAGCTCTTACGCATCCCGGGGGGCTAGGGGAAAACTGTTTTTT; d_call: .; v_call: TRBV27; clone_size: .; j_call: TRBJ1-4
cdr3_aa: CASSDREGTDTQYF; cdr3_nt: TGTGCCAGCAGTGACCGGGAGGGCACAGATACGCAGTATTTT; d_call: TRBD2; v_call: TRBV2; clone_size: .; j_call: TRBJ2-3
cdr3_aa: CASMQGASTGELFF; cdr3_nt: TGTGCCAGTATGCAGGGGGCATCGACCGGGGAGCTGTTTTTT; d_call: TRBD1; v_call: TRBV19; clone_size: .; j_call: TRBJ2-2
cdr3_aa: CASRSYSGGEYNEQFF; cdr3_nt: TGTGCCAGTAGGAGCTATAGCGGGGGGGAATACAATGAGCAGTTCTTC; d_call: TRBD2; v_call: TRBV19; clone_size: few; j_call: TRBJ2-1